One sample yielded the 19 T cell receptor beta chains listed below, sequenced in a study of monozygotic twins with inflammatory bowel disease. Using the 5' RACE reads, TCRdb records one entry per CDR3 protein without DNA. In total, the table holds just over 300,000 distinct CDR3 sequences. Material for sequencing was blood. The source is a human donor with ulcerative colitis or Crohn's disease, or a healthy co-twin of an affected twin (not recorded which).

The chain links TRBV29-1 to TRBJ2-6; TCRdb proposes TRBD1, but this gene call is untestable without DNA. This CDR3 has 16 amino acids. Germline V CDR1 and CDR2: SQVTM, ANQGSEA. CDR3 amino acids: CSVRGQGARGANVLTF. The variable domain in full, completed from reference TRBV29-1 and TRBJ2-6, reads SAVISQKPSRDICQRGTSLTIQCQVDSQVTMMFWYRQQPGQSLTLIATANQGSEATYESGFVIDKFPISRPNLTFSTLTVSNMSPEDSSIYLCSVRGQGARGANVLTFGAGSRLTVL.

V is TRBV12-3 or TRBV12-4 and J is TRBJ2-2; TCRdb outputs TRBD2, but without DNA this stays unchecked. The CDR3 consists of 17 residues. The CDR3 reads CASSPGLAGDYTGELFF.

The chain employs TRBV12-5 and TRBJ2-3; TCRdb calls TRBD1, which cannot be checked without DNA. Germline V CDR1 and CDR2: LGHNT, FRNRAP. The CDR3 extends over 16 amino acids. Here the CDR3 reads CASGRGQGVGTDTQYF.

J is TRBJ2-2 and V is TRBV7-2. This CDR3 has 13 residues. Germline V lookup: CDR1 SGHTA, CDR2 FQGNSA. CDR3 loop: CASSFRNTGELFF.

This rearrangement joins TRBV7-9 to TRBJ2-1. Germline V gene data show CDR1 as SEHNR and CDR2 as FQNEAQ (reference sequence). The CDR3 is 15 residues long. The CDR3 is CASSSRLDIHNEQFF.

The chain employs TRBV5-6 and TRBJ2-7; TCRdb picks TRBD1, but there is no DNA to check that call. From germline, CDR1 is SGHDT and CDR2 YYEEEE. This CDR3 contains 14 residues. The CDR3 is CASSQRTRGYEQYF.

This rearrangement joins TRBV7-2 to TRBJ2-7; with no DNA, the TCRdb D assignment of TRBD1 cannot be verified. Germline CDR1 is SGHTA and CDR2 is FQGNSA. The CDR3 length is 14 residues. This CDR3 reads CASRSGGYSYEQYF.

The chain carries TRBV12-3 or TRBV12-4 and TRBJ2-3; TCRdb designates TRBD2, a call that cannot be tested without DNA. The CDR3 extends over 14 amino acids. CDR3 amino acids: CATLERGGTDTQYF.

V and J are TRBV3-1 and TRBJ1-1. The CDR3 runs 13 residues. Germline V gene sequence: CDR1 LGHDT, CDR2 YNNKEL (reference sequence). The CDR3 is CASSNLKLQEAFF.

The chain couples TRBV12-3 or TRBV12-4 to TRBJ1-2. The CDR3 is 14 residues long. The CDR3 region is CASSPTNGKSGYTF.

V is TRBV6-2 or TRBV6-3 and J is TRBJ1-1. The CDR3 consists of 13 residues. Looked up from germline, CDR1 is MNHEY and CDR2 is SVGEGT. This CDR3 reads CASRTVANTEAFF.

This chain connects TRBV29-1 to TRBJ1-4. CDR3 size: 12 residues. Per germline, CDR1 SQVTM and CDR2 ANQGSEA. CDR3 sequence: CSVMKGGEKLFF.

This chain joins TRBV19 and TRBJ1-1; no DNA is available, so the TRBD1 call from TCRdb remains unchecked. The length of the CDR3 is 12 residues. Germline loops: CDR1 LNHDA, CDR2 SQIVND (reference sequence). The CDR3 loop reads CATKSPRTEAFF. The full variable domain, in which reference TRBV19 and TRBJ1-1 provide the parts outside the CDR3, is DGGITQSPKYLFRKEGQNVTLSCEQNLNHDAMYWYRQDPGQGLRLIYYSQIVNDFQKGDIAEGYSVSREKKESFPLTVTSAQKNPTAFYLCATKSPRTEAFFGQGTRLTVV.

The chain is built from TRBV3-1 and TRBJ1-1; no DNA is available, so the TRBD1 call from TCRdb remains unchecked. Germline-derived CDR1 and CDR2 are LGHDT and YNNKEL (reference sequence). This CDR3 contains 14 residues. The CDR3 sequence: CASSQAHRSGIAFF.

The V call is TRBV28, the J call TRBJ1-5; the TCRdb D gene call, TRBD1, has no DNA to confirm it. The germline CDR1 and CDR2 sequences are MDHEN and SYDVKM. This CDR3 has 16 residues. CDR3 sequence reads: CASSLRGQGGNQPQHF.

V gene TRBV24-1 combines with J gene TRBJ1-5; TCRdb outputs TRBD1, but without DNA this stays unchecked. CDR1 is KGHDR and CDR2 is SFDVKD in the germline V gene. The CDR3 is 15 residues long. This CDR3 reads CATSDSGTGNQPQHF.

The genes are TRBV7-2 and TRBJ2-1; lacking DNA, the TRBD2 call made by TCRdb goes unchecked. CDR1 is SGHTA, CDR2 FQGNSA, per germline. The length of the CDR3 is 15 residues. The CDR3 loop is CASSLADYSYNEQFF.

The chain recombines TRBV29-1 with TRBJ2-5; there is no DNA to check the TCRdb D call of TRBD1. From germline, CDR1 is SQVTM and CDR2 ANQGSEA. This CDR3 is 15 amino acids long. The chain's CDR3 is CSVEDSLTGPETQYF.

V is TRBV6-1 and J is TRBJ2-1; TCRdb returns TRBD2, unconfirmable since there is no DNA. The CDR3 length is 15 residues. Germline CDR1 MNHNS, CDR2 SASEGT. CDR3 sequence reads: CASGPAGVRTNEQFF.